The 14 T cell receptor beta chains given below trace back to one sample, sequenced in a study of control samples from healthy donors and cancer patients. Libraries were prepared by immunoSEQ multiplex PCR; TCRdb keeps only in-frame clonotypes and omits some of them. The sample lists hundreds of thousands of clones; roughly 82% were seen once. The material sequenced was PBMCs. The receptors were gathered from a woman in her fifties or sixties with lung cancer.

The gene calls are TRBV7-9 and TRBJ2-7; D gene unclear. V dropped 2 bases and J dropped 4 bases, with 9 bases sitting between them. The germline gives CDR1 SEHNR, CDR2 FQNEAQ (reference sequence). This CDR3 comprises 13 residues. CDR3 region: CASSLRGGYEQYF. Written as DNA, the CDR3 is TGTGCCAGCAGCTTAAGAGGCGGATACGAGCAGTACTTC.

The genes are TRBV5-6 and TRBJ1-5; TRBD1 matches 9 bases. The germline CDR1 and CDR2 sequences are SGHDT and YYEEEE. With V trimmed by 2 bases and J by 6 bases, 6 bases remained unmatched. The CDR3 is 15 amino acids. The CDR3 reads CASSFGQGIRQPQHF. The CDR3 bases are TGTGCCAGCAGCTTCGGACAGGGGATACGTCAGCCCCAGCATTTT.

This sequence joins TRBV2 and TRBJ1-2, with a possible D match to TRBD1 (6 bases). The V end was cut by 2 bases, the J end by 2 bases, with 12 bases between. The germline CDR1 and CDR2 sequences are SNHLY and FYNNEI. The CDR3 length is 15 residues. In DNA form, the CDR3 reads TGTGCCAGCAGTGAAATGATAGGGACAAACTATGGCTACACCTTC. Translated, it gives CASSEMIGTNYGYTF.

In its sample, this clone was seen many times. This chain's CDR3 is CASRGGKESPLHF. CDR3 nucleotide sequence: TGTGCCTCCAGGGGCGGGAAGGAATCACCCCTCCACTTT. The chain recombines TRBV6-5 with TRBJ1-6; TRBD1 might be the D (6 bases). Deletions cut 11 bases from V and 10 bases from J, with 18 bases between. This CDR3 contains 13 residues. Germline V CDR1 and CDR2: MNHEY, SVGAGI.

The rearrangement joins TRBV7-9 to TRBJ2-7; 8 nucleotides line up with TRBD1. The CDR3 is 13 residues long. V lost 4 bases, J lost 5 bases, and 4 bases stayed unmatched. Germline CDR1 is SEHNR and CDR2 is FQNEAQ (reference sequence). The CDR3 protein is CASSSKTGDEQYF. DNA of the CDR3: TGTGCCAGCAGCTCCAAGACAGGGGACGAGCAGTACTTC.

The chain couples TRBV28 to TRBJ1-2, with TRBD1 as a possible D gene (6 bases). Trimming took 3 bases from V and 3 from J, leaving 20 bases between them. CDR1 and CDR2 from the germline V gene are MDHEN and SYDVKM. This CDR3 has 17 residues. This CDR3 is CASSLGGQPITYYGYTF. The CDR3 nucleotides read TGTGCCAGCAGTTTGGGTGGACAGCCGATCACTTACTATGGCTACACCTTC.

The gene calls are TRBV5-1 and TRBJ1-1; D possibly corresponds to TRBD1 (6 bases). CDR3 size: 15 residues. From germline, CDR1 is SGHRS and CDR2 YFSETQ. V was pared by 1 base and J by 4 bases, with 14 bases between. The CDR3 nucleotides are TGCGCCAGCAGCTTGTTTTCGGGGGCTGGCACTGAAGCTTTCTTT. Its translation is CASSLFSGAGTEAFF.

The CDR3 DNA reads as TGTGCCAGCAGCCGCCTTGTCGATGGGGTAAAAGCTTTCTTT. Translating gives CASSRLVDGVKAFF. The chain couples TRBV3-1 (or the pseudogene TRBV3-2) to TRBJ1-1; D is unclear. Germline CDR1 reads LGHDT; CDR2 reads YNNKEL (reference sequence). V was shortened by 4 bases and J by 9 bases, with 18 bases between the two germline ends. This CDR3 region has 14 residues.

Here the CDR3 reads CASSGPGGDTEAFF. DNA for the CDR3: TGCGCCAGCAGCGGTCCGGGTGGGGACACTGAAGCTTTCTTT. The chain joins TRBV5-1 to TRBJ1-1; D is unresolved. This CDR3 region has 14 residues. The germline V gene has CDR1 SGHRS and CDR2 YFSETQ. V gave up 4 bases and J gave up 3 bases, with 13 bases separating them. The full variable domain, completed using reference TRBV5-1 and TRBJ1-1, is KAGVTQTPRYLIKTRGQQVTLSCSPISGHRSVSWYQQTPGQGLQFLFEYFSETQRNKGNFPGRFSGRQFSNSRSEMNVSTLELGDSALYLCASSGPGGDTEAFFGQGTRLTVV.

The rearrangement joins TRBV15 to TRBJ2-1; the D call may be TRBD1 or TRBD2 (7 bases each). CDR1 and CDR2 from the germline V gene are LNHNV and YYDKDF (reference sequence). CDR3 length: 15 amino acids. V lost 5 bases and J 2 bases, leaving 13 bases between the germline ends. This CDR3 is CATSSRGGPYNEQFF. In DNA, the CDR3 is TGTGCCACCAGCTCCAGGGGGGGACCCTACAATGAGCAGTTCTTC. Looking up the rest from reference TRBV15 and TRBJ2-1 gives the full variable domain: DAMVIQNPRYQVTQFGKPVTLSCSQTLNHNVMYWYQQKSSQAPKLLFHYYDKDFNNEADTPDNFQSRRPNTSFCFLDIRSPGLGDTAMYLCATSSRGGPYNEQFFGPGTRLTVL.

This chain links TRBV19 with TRBJ2-7; 9 positions agree with TRBD1. The CDR3 runs to 14 residues. The germline gives CDR1 LNHDA, CDR2 SQIVND (reference sequence). V lost 7 bases and J lost 7; bases outside the gene matches: 11. CDR3 sequence: CASTRTGVFGEQYF. CDR3 nucleotide sequence: TGTGCCAGTACCCGGACAGGGGTTTTCGGGGAGCAGTACTTC.

The CDR3 DNA reads as TGTGCCAGCAGTTCGACAGCTTACCAAGAGACCCAGTACTTC. As protein: CASSSTAYQETQYF. The V gene is TRBV28, the J gene TRBJ2-5, with D possibly being TRBD1 (5 bases). Per the germline V gene, CDR1 is MDHEN and CDR2 is SYDVKM. The CDR3 covers 14 residues. Trimming left V 4 bases short and J 0 bases short, with 9 bases between.

This clone was seen only once. The rearrangement uses TRBV7-8 and TRBJ1-1, with D unresolved. Germline values: CDR1 SGHVS, CDR2 FQNEAQ. The CDR3 is 11 amino acids. V lost 5 bases to trimming and J lost 7 bases, with 8 bases between them. Here the CDR3 reads CASSNLIEAFF. CDR3 sequence (DNA): TGTGCCAGCAGCAACCTGATTGAAGCTTTCTTT.

The DNA of the CDR3 is TGTGCCAGCTCACCAGCCGGGACAGGGTCGAGAGGGGCCAACGTCCTGACTTTC. It is translated as CASSPAGTGSRGANVLTF. The gene calls are TRBV18 and TRBJ2-6; TRBD1 matches at 9 bases. This CDR3 contains 18 residues. Germline CDR1 KGHSH, CDR2 LQKENI. The junction had 9 bases not matched to a gene; V was cut back by 2 bases and J by 4 bases.